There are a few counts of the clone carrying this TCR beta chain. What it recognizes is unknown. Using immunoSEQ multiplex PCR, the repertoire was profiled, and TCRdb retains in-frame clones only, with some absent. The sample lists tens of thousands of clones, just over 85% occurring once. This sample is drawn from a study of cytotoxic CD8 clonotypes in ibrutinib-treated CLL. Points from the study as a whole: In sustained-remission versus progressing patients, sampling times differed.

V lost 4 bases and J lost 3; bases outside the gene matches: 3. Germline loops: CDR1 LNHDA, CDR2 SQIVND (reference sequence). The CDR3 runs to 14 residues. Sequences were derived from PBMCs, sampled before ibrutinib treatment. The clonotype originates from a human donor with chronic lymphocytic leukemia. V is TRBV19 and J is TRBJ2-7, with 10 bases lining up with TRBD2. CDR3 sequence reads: CASSKKREGYEQYF. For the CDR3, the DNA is TGTGCCAGTAGTAAAAAGCGGGAGGGCTACGAGCAGTACTTC.